This TCR beta chain was profiled in a study of T cell responses to AZD1222 COVID-19 vaccine (dated by TCRdb to 2020 to 2023). At the level of the whole study: Because spike-specific TCR depth and breadth did not differ between the two schedules, AZD1222 recipients who got a second dose at roughly 4 weeks were pooled with those who got a second dose at roughly 12 weeks. A total of just over 230 trial participants underwent TCR sequencing, of whom nearly 210 had received two doses of AZD1222 and around 25 had received two doses of the MenACWY control vaccine. Trial participants were enrolled into age subgroups of 18-55, 56-69 and 70-plus years, which contained roughly 150, 30 and 60 TCR-sequenced participants, respectively. General study outcomes and caveats: Because no samples from the day 14 peak response were available, repertoires could be characterized only after the peak T cell response. Only six AZD1222 recipients were SARS-CoV-2 seropositive at baseline, limiting conclusions about previously exposed vaccinees. Participants were mostly white British and included more females than males, and it was suggested by the authors that clonal diversity may have been underestimated. A significant rise in spike-specific TCR breadth and depth was observed after two AZD1222 doses relative to day 0 and relative to MenACWY recipients. The whole spike protein was spanned by vaccine-associated CD4 TCRs, and dominant responses were seen in regions 160-218 and 743-854. Epitopes outside the regions mutated in the B.1.351 and B.1.1.7 variants were reportedly recognized by nearly half of the unique spike-specific TCRs. The 56-69-year group was small, and its depth increase did not reach significance, likely because of low power.

CDR1 is given as MNHEY and CDR2 as SVGAGI, both from the germline V gene. V lost 7 bases and J lost 5 bases; the stretch between them is 14 bases long. From the cysteine through the phenylalanine, the CDR3 covers 13 amino acids. The sequence is cut down to CDR3 DNA, 39 bases in frame from base 1. The CDR3 regions of human TCRbeta chains were analyzed by immunosequencing. From the authors' description of their analysis: TCRs in the repertoires were compared against a reference library of SARS-CoV-2-specific TCRs that had been generated with the MIRA antigen-specificity platform. Breadth meant the fraction of unique TCRs that were SARS-CoV-2-associated, whereas depth meant the fraction of total T cells that were SARS-CoV-2-associated. Using the MIRA data, each spike-specific TCR was mapped to the spike region that the TCR reacts to and placed in a CD4 or CD8 class. Log10-transformed breadth and depth values were compared by one-way ANOVA with Sidak's multiple comparisons tests. TCRdb limited this immuneACCESS table to in-frame rearrangements with V and J called. A share of clones is missing; checked studies link under half to unresolved V genes, and the rest is unexplained. D and trimming come from the DNA, and the V and J calls and clone size come from that table. In all, the sample holds 120,000 to 150,000 clones, and 70% to 90% of those were seen once. The leading ten clones occupy roughly 16% of the sample.

Comment on this clone: This receptor's antigen is unknown. Per-base quality was not reported, and no clone a single base away is much larger than it.

Per the publication, the time point label means: baseline before first vaccination. Vaccinee samples were obtained from the UK trials COV001 and COV002, which included a single-blind randomized controlled phase 2/3 trial of AZD1222 (ChAdOx1 nCoV-19) in healthy adults. For TCRbeta chain sequencing, PBMC samples from trial participants were taken at day 0 and at day 28 after the second dose. Sequencing used peripheral blood, obtained on day 0 of AZD1222 vaccination. The receptor was derived from an adult in good health. The chain employs TRBV6-5 and TRBJ1-2; the D gene is possibly TRBD1, with 6 bases matching. The DNA reads as follows: TGTGCCAGCAATGCAGGGGTCGGGTATGGCTACACCTTC. It translates to CASNAGVGYGYTF.